Described below is a single T cell receptor (beta chain) sequence and its context. Germline trimming cut 0 bases from V and 4 bases from J; bases unmatched to any gene: 6. Germline CDR1 reads SGHDN; CDR2 reads FVKESK. CDR3 length: 16 residues. What the recovered Cohort 3 donors had was two negative PCRs, clearance, or symptom resolution. The data originate from a study of blood T cell repertoires in COVID-19. Sequenced by immunoSEQ multiplex PCR; TCRdb stores in-frame clones only, minus some. In the table there are about 300,000 clones, 70% to 90% of which are singletons. This receptor was identified in a woman aged 18-29 years who had recovered from COVID-19. The rearrangement joins TRBV14 to TRBJ1-2, with 9 bases aligning to TRBD1. Sequencing used PBMCs or T cells enriched from blood (not recorded which). The CDR3 spells CASSQDWTGDPYGYTF. The DNA of the CDR3 is TGTGCCAGCAGCCAAGACTGGACAGGGGATCCCTATGGCTACACCTTC.